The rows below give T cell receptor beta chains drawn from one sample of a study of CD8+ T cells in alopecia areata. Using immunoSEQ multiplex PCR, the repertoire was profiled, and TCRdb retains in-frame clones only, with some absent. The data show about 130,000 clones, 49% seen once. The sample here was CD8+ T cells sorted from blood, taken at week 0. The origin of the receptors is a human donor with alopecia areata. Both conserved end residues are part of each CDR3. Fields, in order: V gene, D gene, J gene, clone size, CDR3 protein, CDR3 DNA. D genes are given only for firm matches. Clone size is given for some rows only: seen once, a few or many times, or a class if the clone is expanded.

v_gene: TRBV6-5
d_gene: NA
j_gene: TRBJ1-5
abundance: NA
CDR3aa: CASSYLGNQPQHF
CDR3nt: TGTGCCAGCAGTTATCTGGGGAATCAGCCCCAGCATTTT

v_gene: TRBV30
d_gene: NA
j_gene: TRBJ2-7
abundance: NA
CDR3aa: CAWSVPRTGSYEQYF
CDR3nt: TGTGCCTGGAGTGTTCCTCGAACAGGCTCCTACGAGCAGTACTTC

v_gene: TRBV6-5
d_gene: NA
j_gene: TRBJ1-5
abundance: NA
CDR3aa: CASRKQGNQPQHF
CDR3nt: TGTGCCAGCAGGAAACAGGGAAATCAGCCCCAGCATTTT

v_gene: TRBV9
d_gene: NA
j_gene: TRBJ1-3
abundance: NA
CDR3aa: CASKSGNTIYF
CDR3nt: TGTGCCAGCAAATCTGGAAACACCATATATTTT

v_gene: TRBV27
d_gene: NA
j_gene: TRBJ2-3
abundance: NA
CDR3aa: CASSSIPSTDTQYF
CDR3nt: TGTGCCAGCAGTTCGATTCCTAGCACAGATACGCAGTATTTT

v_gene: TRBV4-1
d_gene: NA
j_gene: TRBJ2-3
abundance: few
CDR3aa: CASSPPLGGDTQYF
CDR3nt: TGCGCCAGCAGCCCTCCCCTGGGGGGAGATACGCAGTATTTT

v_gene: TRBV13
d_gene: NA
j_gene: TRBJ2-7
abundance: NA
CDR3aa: CASSLEGGGEQYF
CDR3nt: TGTGCCAGCAGCTTAGAGGGCGGTGGGGAGCAGTACTTC

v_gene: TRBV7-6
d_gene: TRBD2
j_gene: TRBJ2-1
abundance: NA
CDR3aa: CASSSSSGPPYNEQFF
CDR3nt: TGTGCCAGCAGCTCCAGTAGCGGGCCGCCCTACAATGAGCAGTTCTTC

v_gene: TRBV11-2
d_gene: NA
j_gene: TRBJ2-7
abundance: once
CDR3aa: CASSLVATRGTRPYEQYF
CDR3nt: TGTGCCAGCAGCTTAGTAGCGACTAGAGGGACAAGGCCCTACGAGCAGTACTTC

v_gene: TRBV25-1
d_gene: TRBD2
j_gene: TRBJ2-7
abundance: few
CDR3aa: CASRPAGGSYEQYF
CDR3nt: TGTGCCAGCCGCCCAGCGGGGGGCTCCTACGAGCAGTACTTC

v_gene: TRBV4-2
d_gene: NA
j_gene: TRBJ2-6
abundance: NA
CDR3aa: CASSQDGSGANVLTF
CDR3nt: TGTGCCAGCAGCCAAGATGGCTCTGGGGCCAACGTCCTGACTTTC

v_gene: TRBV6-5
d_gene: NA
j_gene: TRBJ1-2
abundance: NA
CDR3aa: CASSYFGQEGGYTF
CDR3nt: TGTGCCAGCAGTTACTTCGGCCAAGAGGGAGGCTACACCTTC

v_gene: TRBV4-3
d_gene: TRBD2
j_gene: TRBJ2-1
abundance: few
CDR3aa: CASSQDLAGGSFNEQFF
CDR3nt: TGCGCCAGCAGCCAAGACCTAGCGGGGGGTTCATTCAATGAGCAGTTCTTC

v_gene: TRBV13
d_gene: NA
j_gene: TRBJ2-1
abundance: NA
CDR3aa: CASSDRGGPYNEQFF
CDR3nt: TGTGCCAGCAGCGACCGTGGGGGCCCCTACAATGAGCAGTTCTTC

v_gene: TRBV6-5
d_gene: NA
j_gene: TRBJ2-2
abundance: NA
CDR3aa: CATSYGSGELFF
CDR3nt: TGTGCCACCAGCTACGGTTCCGGGGAGCTGTTTTTT

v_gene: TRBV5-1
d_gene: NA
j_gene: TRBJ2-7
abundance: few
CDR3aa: CASSLSPGEPYEQYF
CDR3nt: TGCGCCAGCAGCTTGTCGCCAGGGGAGCCCTACGAGCAGTACTTC

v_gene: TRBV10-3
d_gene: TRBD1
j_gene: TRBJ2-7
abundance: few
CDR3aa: CAIGDSRTYEQYF
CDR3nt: TGTGCCATCGGGGACAGCAGAACCTACGAGCAGTACTTC

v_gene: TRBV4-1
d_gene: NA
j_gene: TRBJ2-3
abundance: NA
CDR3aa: CASSLPSRGGTDTQYF
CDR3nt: TGCGCCAGCAGCCTCCCCTCGAGGGGGGGCACAGATACGCAGTATTTT

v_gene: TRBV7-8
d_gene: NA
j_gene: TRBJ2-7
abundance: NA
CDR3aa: CASSLAPATDPYEQYF
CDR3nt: TGTGCCAGCAGCTTAGCACCGGCGACGGACCCCTACGAGCAGTACTTC

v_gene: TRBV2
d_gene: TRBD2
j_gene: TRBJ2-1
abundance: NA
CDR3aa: CASSEALTASGGDSVDEQFF
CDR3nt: TGTGCCAGCAGTGAAGCGCTGACGGCTAGCGGGGGTGACTCAGTCGATGAGCAGTTCTTC

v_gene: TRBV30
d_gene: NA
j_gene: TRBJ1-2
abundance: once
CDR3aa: CAWSPPREGGYTF
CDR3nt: TGTGCCTGGAGTCCCCCCAGGGAAGGAGGCTACACCTTC

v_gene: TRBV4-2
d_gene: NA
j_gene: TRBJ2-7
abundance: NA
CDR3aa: CASSQDPSSPDYEQYF
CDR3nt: TGTGCCAGCAGCCAAGATCCCAGCTCCCCTGACTACGAGCAGTACTTC

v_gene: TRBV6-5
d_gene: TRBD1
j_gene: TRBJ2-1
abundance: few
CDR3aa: CASRDRGFEQFF
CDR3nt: TGTGCCAGCCGGGACAGGGGATTTGAGCAGTTCTTC

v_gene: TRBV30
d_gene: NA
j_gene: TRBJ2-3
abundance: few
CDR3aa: CAWSVDSTDTQYF
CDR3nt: TGTGCCTGGAGTGTAGACAGCACAGATACGCAGTATTTT

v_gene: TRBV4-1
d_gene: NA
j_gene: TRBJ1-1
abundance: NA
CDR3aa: CASSQDLEEGGFF
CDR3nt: TGCGCCAGCAGCCAAGATCTCGAGGAGGGGGGATTCTTT

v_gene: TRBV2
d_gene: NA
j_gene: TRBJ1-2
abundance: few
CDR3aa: CASSEDRPRYGYTF
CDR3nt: TGTGCCAGCAGTGAAGACCGCCCCCGCTATGGCTACACCTTC

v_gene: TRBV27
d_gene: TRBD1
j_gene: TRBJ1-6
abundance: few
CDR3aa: CASSFQGARISYNSPLHF
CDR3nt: TGTGCCAGCAGTTTCCAGGGGGCGCGGATCTCCTATAATTCACCCCTCCACTTT

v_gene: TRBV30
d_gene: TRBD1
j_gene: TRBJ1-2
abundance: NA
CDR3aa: CAWNLDRGGGYTF
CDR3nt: TGTGCCTGGAACTTGGACAGGGGTGGCGGCTACACCTTC

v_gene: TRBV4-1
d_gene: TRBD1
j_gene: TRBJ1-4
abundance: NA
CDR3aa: CASSQGTGTEFNEKLFF
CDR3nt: TGCGCCAGCAGCCAAGGAACCGGGACAGAGTTTAATGAAAAACTGTTTTTT

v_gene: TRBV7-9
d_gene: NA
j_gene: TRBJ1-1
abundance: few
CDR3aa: CASRQTESTEAFF
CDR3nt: TGTGCCAGCAGGCAAACTGAGTCCACTGAAGCTTTCTTT

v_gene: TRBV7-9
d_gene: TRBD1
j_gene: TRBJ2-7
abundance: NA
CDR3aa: CASSLYQGADEQYF
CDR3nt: TGTGCCAGCAGCTTATACCAGGGGGCGGACGAGCAGTACTTC

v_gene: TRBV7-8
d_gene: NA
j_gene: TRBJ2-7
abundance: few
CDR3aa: CASSLGQNYEQYF
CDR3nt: TGTGCCAGCAGCTTGGGCCAGAACTACGAGCAGTACTTC

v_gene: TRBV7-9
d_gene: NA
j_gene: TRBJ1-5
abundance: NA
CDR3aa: CASTYYDQPQHF
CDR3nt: TGTGCCAGCACCTACTACGATCAGCCCCAGCATTTT

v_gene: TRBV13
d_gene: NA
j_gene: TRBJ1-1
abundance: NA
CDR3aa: CASSPPVNTEAFF
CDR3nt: TGTGCCAGCAGCCCCCCAGTGAACACTGAAGCTTTCTTT

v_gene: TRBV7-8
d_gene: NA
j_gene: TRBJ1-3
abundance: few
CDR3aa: CASSLVRQGSGNTIYF
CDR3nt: TGTGCCAGCAGCTTAGTAAGGCAGGGATCTGGAAACACCATATATTTT

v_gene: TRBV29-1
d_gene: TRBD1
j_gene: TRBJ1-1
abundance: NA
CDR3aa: CSDGTANTEAFF
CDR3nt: TGCAGCGACGGGACAGCTAACACTGAAGCTTTCTTT

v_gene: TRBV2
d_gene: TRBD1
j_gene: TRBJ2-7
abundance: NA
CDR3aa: CASRGDSYEQYF
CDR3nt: TGTGCCAGCAGAGGGGACAGCTACGAGCAGTACTTC

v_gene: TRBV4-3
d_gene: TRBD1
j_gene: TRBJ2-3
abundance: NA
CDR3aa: CASSPRQGSTDTQYF
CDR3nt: TGCGCCAGCAGCCCCCGACAGGGAAGCACAGATACGCAGTATTTT

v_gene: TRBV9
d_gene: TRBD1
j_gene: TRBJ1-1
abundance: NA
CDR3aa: CASSAGQGLGTEAFF
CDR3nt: TGTGCCAGCAGCGCCGGACAGGGGCTGGGCACTGAAGCTTTCTTT

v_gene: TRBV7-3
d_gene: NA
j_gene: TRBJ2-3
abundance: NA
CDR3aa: CASSLLGNTDTQYF
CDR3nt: TGTGCCAGCAGCTTACTAGGAAACACAGATACGCAGTATTTT

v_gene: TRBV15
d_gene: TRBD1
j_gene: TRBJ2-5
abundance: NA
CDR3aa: CATSRGTGLETQYF
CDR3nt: TGTGCCACCAGCAGAGGGACAGGGCTTGAGACCCAGTACTTC

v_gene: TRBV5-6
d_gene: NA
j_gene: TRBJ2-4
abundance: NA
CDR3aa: CASSLGSVNIQYF
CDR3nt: TGTGCCAGCAGCCTGGGGAGTGTAAACATTCAGTACTTC

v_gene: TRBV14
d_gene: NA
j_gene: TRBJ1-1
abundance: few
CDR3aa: CASRGGNTEAFF
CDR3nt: TGTGCCAGCAGGGGGGGGAACACTGAAGCTTTCTTT

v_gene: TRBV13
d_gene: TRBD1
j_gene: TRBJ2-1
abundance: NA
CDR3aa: CASSSDRDGDEQFF
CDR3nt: TGTGCCAGCAGCTCAGACAGGGATGGCGATGAGCAGTTCTTC

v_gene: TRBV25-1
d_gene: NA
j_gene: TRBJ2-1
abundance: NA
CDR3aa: CASSDRLATGEQFF
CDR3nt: TGTGCCAGCAGTGACCGTCTAGCGACGGGTGAGCAGTTCTTC

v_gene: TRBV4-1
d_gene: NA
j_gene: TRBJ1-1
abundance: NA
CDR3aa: CASSQVGMNTEAFF
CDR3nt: TGCGCCAGCAGCCAAGTCGGCATGAACACTGAAGCTTTCTTT

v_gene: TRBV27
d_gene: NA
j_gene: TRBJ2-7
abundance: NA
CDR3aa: CASSYRGPSYEQYF
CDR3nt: TGTGCCAGCAGTTATCGGGGGCCCTCCTACGAGCAGTACTTC

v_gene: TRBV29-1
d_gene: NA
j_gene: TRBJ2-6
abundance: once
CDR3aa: CSVEDWQRSGANVLTF
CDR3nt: TGCAGCGTTGAAGATTGGCAGCGCTCTGGGGCCAACGTCCTGACTTTC

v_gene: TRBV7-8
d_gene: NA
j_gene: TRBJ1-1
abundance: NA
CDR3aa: CASSLVPEGPTEAFF
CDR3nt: TGTGCCAGCAGCTTAGTCCCCGAAGGGCCCACTGAAGCTTTCTTT

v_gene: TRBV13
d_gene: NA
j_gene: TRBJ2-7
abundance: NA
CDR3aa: CASSPGAYEQYF
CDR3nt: TGTGCCAGCAGTCCAGGGGCCTACGAGCAGTACTTC

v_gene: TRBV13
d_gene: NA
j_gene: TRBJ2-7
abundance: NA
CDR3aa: CASSYVAGTRYEQYF
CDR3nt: TGTGCCAGCAGCTATGTGGCCGGGACAAGGTACGAGCAGTACTTC